This is a list of T cell receptor beta chains from one sample in a study of blood T cell repertoires in COVID-19. Repertoires were generated with immunoSEQ multiplex PCR, while TCRdb's copy carries only in-frame clones and drops some. The table has some 270,000 clones, around 84% seen once. The sample comprised PBMCs or T cells enriched from blood (not recorded which). The receptors derive from a woman in her forties or fifties who had been exposed to COVID-19. Both conserved end residues are part of each CDR3. The order of the fields is D gene, clone size, V gene, J gene, CDR3 DNA, CDR3 protein. The D gene is left open where the match is weak. For some rows the clone size is stated as once, few or many, or as a class when expanded; others skip it.

TRBD1	once	TRBV7-3	TRBJ2-3	TGTGCCAGCAGCGCATCGGGACAGAACACAGATACGCAGTATTTT	CASSASGQNTDTQYF
TRBD1	NA	TRBV3-1/TRBV3-2	TRBJ1-3	TGTGCCAGCAGCCCTCACAGGGGGGGAAACACCATATATTTT	CASSPHRGGNTIYF
NA	NA	TRBV29-1	TRBJ1-1	TGCAGCGCCTCGACGGGGGACACTGAAGCTTTCTTT	CSASTGDTEAFF
NA	NA	TRBV9	TRBJ2-1	TGTGCCAGCAGCTTCAGCGGGCTCTCCTACAATGAGCAGTTCTTC	CASSFSGLSYNEQFF
TRBD1	NA	TRBV19	TRBJ1-1	TGTGCCAGTAGTGACAGGGGGGGTGAAGCTTTCTTT	CASSDRGGEAFF
TRBD1	NA	TRBV12-3/TRBV12-4	TRBJ1-3	TGTGCCAGCAGGCCTACAGGGGCCACCATATATTTT	CASRPTGATIYF
TRBD1	NA	TRBV25-1	TRBJ2-7	TGTGCCAGCAGTCTGGGGGACAGCTCCTACGAGCAGTACTTC	CASSLGDSSYEQYF
TRBD1	once	TRBV7-8	TRBJ1-1	TGTGCCAGCAGCTTAGCCACCCAGGGGGCGCAGACTGAAGCTTTCTTT	CASSLATQGAQTEAFF
NA	NA	TRBV3-1/TRBV3-2	TRBJ1-6	TGTGCCAGCAGCCCCGACCCGGAGAATTCACCCCTCCACTTT	CASSPDPENSPLHF
TRBD1	NA	TRBV6-5	TRBJ1-4	TGTGCCAGTTGCGGGGACAGAATAAATGAAAAACTGTTTTTT	CASCGDRINEKLFF
NA	many	TRBV2	TRBJ1-2	TGTGCCAGCAGTGAAACAGGGATGGAATATGGCTACACCTTC	CASSETGMEYGYTF
NA	NA	TRBV21-1	TRBJ2-3	TGTGCCAGCAGCAACGAGGGACAGTGCCCATCTAGCACAGATACGCAGTATTTT	CASSNEGQCPSSTDTQYF
NA	NA	TRBV7-9	TRBJ1-1	TGTGCCAGCAGCTTAGGGGGAGGGGTTCTGGCTTTCTTT	CASSLGGGVLAFF
NA	NA	TRBV19	TRBJ1-1	TGTGCCAGTTCCCCGCACGGGAACACTGAAGCTTTCTTT	CASSPHGNTEAFF
TRBD1	once	TRBV29-1	TRBJ1-2	TGCAGCGTCCATGGGACAGCCTATGGCTACACCTTC	CSVHGTAYGYTF
NA	NA	TRBV11-2	TRBJ2-1	TGTGCCAGCAGCTCGGGATTATTGGGGAACTCCTACAATGAGCAGTTCTTC	CASSSGLLGNSYNEQFF